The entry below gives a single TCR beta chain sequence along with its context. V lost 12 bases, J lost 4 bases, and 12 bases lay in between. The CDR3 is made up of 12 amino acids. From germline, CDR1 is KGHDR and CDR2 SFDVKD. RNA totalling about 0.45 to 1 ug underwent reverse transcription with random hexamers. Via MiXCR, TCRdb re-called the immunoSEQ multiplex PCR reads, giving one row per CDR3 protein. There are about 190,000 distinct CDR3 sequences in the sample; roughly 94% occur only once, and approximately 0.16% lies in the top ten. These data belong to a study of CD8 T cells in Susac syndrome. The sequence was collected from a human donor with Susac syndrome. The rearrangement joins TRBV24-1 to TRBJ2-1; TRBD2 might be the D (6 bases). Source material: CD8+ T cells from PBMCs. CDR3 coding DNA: TGTGCCGCGGGAACTGGATACAATGAGCAGTTCTTC. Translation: CAAGTGYNEQFF.